A single sample is the source of the 14 T cell receptor beta chains below, sequenced in a study of T-cell reconstitution after alpha-beta-depleted transplantation in children. Researchers prepared the TCRbeta library using unique molecular identifiers, the study reports. TCRdb re-called the PCR reads with MiXCR, one entry per CDR3 protein. The sample yields 8,600 or so distinct CDR3 sequences, 15% to 20% seen once. Sample: PBMCs, mostly from graft donor cells, taken 60 days after TCRalphabeta/CD19-depleted stem cell transplant. These receptors were taken from a girl under three years old who had a stem cell transplant for combined immunodeficiency, so the T cells may come from the graft donor.

The chain is built from TRBV14 and TRBJ2-5, with D maybe TRBD2 (6 bases). Germline V CDR1 and CDR2: SGHDN, FVKESK. The CDR3 is made up of 15 amino acids. Trimming took 4 bases from V and 4 from J, leaving 16 bases between them. The CDR3 loop reads CASSLTRGYRETQYF. The CDR3 nucleotides are TGTGCCAGCAGCCTTACCCGGGGGTACCGAGAGACCCAGTACTTC.

In this sample, this clonotype turned up many times. The chain couples TRBV20-1 to TRBJ1-1, with a tentative D call TRBD1 (5 bases). CDR1 DFQATT and CDR2 SNEGSKA come from the germline V gene (reference sequence). The CDR3 consists of 15 residues. V lost 0 bases, J lost 3 bases, and 14 bases lay in between. The CDR3 region is CSARDLGVMYTEAFF. CDR3 DNA: TGCAGTGCTAGAGATCTGGGGGTTATGTACACTGAAGCTTTCTTT.

The V call is TRBV4-3, the J call TRBJ2-3; D remains ambiguous. The CDR3 has 14 residues. V gave up 0 bases and J gave up 1 base, with 5 bases separating them. Germline lookup yields CDR1 LGHNA and CDR2 YSLEER. Here the CDR3 reads CASSQDSRTDTQYF. DNA of the CDR3: TGCGCCAGCAGCCAAGACAGCCGCACAGATACGCAGTATTTT.

This clonotype was counted only a few times. The chain's CDR3 is CASSSQPTSGGLDTQYF. The CDR3 DNA follows: TGCGCCAGCAGCTCGCAACCAACTAGCGGGGGGCTGGATACGCAGTATTTT. The chain employs TRBV5-1 and TRBJ2-3; 12 bases agree with TRBD2. The trim removed 3 bases at V and 6 bases at J, leaving 11 bases unmatched. This CDR3 has 17 amino acids. CDR1 SGHRS and CDR2 YFSETQ come from the germline V gene. The complete variable domain, with remaining parts taken from reference TRBV5-1 and TRBJ2-3, reads KAGVTQTPRYLIKTRGQQVTLSCSPISGHRSVSWYQQTPGQGLQFLFEYFSETQRNKGNFPGRFSGRQFSNSRSEMNVSTLELGDSALYLCASSSQPTSGGLDTQYFGPGTRLTVL.

This clonotype has at least ten counts. The V gene is TRBV20-1, the J gene TRBJ2-1; 11 positions match TRBD2. There are 19 residues in the CDR3. V lost 0 bases to trimming and J lost 8 bases; unmatched junction nucleotides: 18. From germline, CDR1 is DFQATT and CDR2 SNEGSKA (reference sequence). CDR3 region: CSARDRGGATSGRFYEQFF. CDR3 DNA sequence: TGCAGTGCTAGAGATAGGGGAGGGGCAACTAGCGGGAGATTTTATGAGCAGTTCTTC.

This clonotype was found a few times. CDR3 bases: TGTGCCAGCAGCCCACGGGGACGGCGCACAGATACGCAGTATTTT. This translates into CASSPRGRRTDTQYF. The chain couples TRBV7-3 to TRBJ2-3; D may correspond to TRBD1 or TRBD2 (5 bases each). Germline values: CDR1 SGHTA, CDR2 FQGTGA. This CDR3 region has 15 residues. The ends were cut back, 5 bases at V and 1 base at J, with 13 bases in the middle.

This clonotype has ten or more counts. CDR3 region: CASSVAGEQFF. CDR3 bases: TGTGCCAGCAGCGTAGCGGGTGAGCAGTTCTTC. V usage is TRBV9 and J usage is TRBJ2-1; unclear D gene. Trimming stripped 0 bases from V and 9 bases from J, with 4 bases between. Germline V CDR1 and CDR2: SGDLS, YYNGEE. This CDR3 spans 11 amino acids.

In its sample, this clonotype was seen many times. The chain uses TRBV19 and TRBJ1-2; D is uncertain. The germline CDR1 and CDR2 sequences are LNHDA and SQIVND (reference sequence). V lost 3 bases and J 0 bases, leaving 11 bases between the germline ends. The CDR3 extends over 15 amino acids. In DNA form, the CDR3 reads TGTGCCAGTAGTATCCAGGAAAAAGCTAACTATGGCTACACCTTC. Translated, it gives CASSIQEKANYGYTF.

CDR3 DNA sequence: TGTGCCAGCAGCCCCGCTAGCGGGCACCTCTACAATGAGCAGTTCTTC. Translated, it gives CASSPASGHLYNEQFF. This rearrangement joins TRBV7-9 to TRBJ2-1; 8 bases line up with TRBD2. The CDR3 is 16 amino acids. Germline CDR1 is SEHNR and CDR2 is FQNEAQ (reference sequence). Germline trimming cut 5 bases from V and 3 bases from J; bases unmatched to any gene: 9.

This clonotype occurred many times. The chain employs TRBV12-3 or TRBV12-4 and TRBJ2-2, with TRBD2 as a possible D gene (6 bases). This CDR3 contains 16 residues. V lost 7 bases, J lost 0 bases, and 15 bases lay in between. The CDR3 here is CASTRWGVANTGELFF. The CDR3, as DNA: TGTGCCAGCACACGGTGGGGGGTTGCGAACACCGGGGAGCTGTTTTTT.

There are many counts of this clonotype. The rearrangement uses TRBV29-1 and TRBJ2-2, with D possibly TRBD1 on 6 matching bases. The CDR3 has 11 amino acids. Germline V gene sequence: CDR1 SQVTM, CDR2 ANQGSEA. The V end lost 6 bases, the J end lost 6 bases, and 8 bases lay between the germline ends. The CDR3 DNA reads TGCAGCGTCGGGACACCCGGGGAGCTGTTTTTT. This encodes CSVGTPGELFF.

This clonotype was seen more than once but under ten times. This chain uses TRBV7-9 with TRBJ2-3; 12 bases are shared with TRBD2. CDR1 and CDR2 from the germline V gene are SEHNR and FQNEAQ (reference sequence). Trimming at V came to 3 bases and at J to 6 bases, leaving 10 bases not matched to a gene. The CDR3 is 17 amino acids. The CDR3 region has the DNA TGTGCCAGCAGCTTCGGCCTAGCGGGAGGGCCGTTGGATACGCAGTATTTT. As protein: CASSFGLAGGPLDTQYF.

Ten or more counts support this clonotype. An end of the junction does not agree with germline; a read error may underlie this. The chain is built from TRBV20-1 and TRBJ1-1; D gene uncertain. The germline V gene encodes CDR1 DFQATT and CDR2 SNEGSKA (reference sequence). The length of the CDR3 is 9 residues. Here the CDR3 reads CSARGLLNF. In nucleotides, the CDR3 is TGCAGTGCTAGAGGCTTACTGAATTTT.

By share, this clonotype counts as medium-sized (0.01 to 0.1%). The chain combines TRBV20-1 with TRBJ2-6; TRBD2 matches at 15 bases. CDR3 length: 17 amino acids. J lost 2 bases, V lost 6 bases, and 5 bases had no gene match. Germline lookup yields CDR1 DFQATT and CDR2 SNEGSKA (reference sequence). In DNA, the CDR3 is TGCAGTGCAACCGGACTAGCGGGGGGGCCTGGGGCCAACGTCCTGACTTTC. Translating gives CSATGLAGGPGANVLTF.